The 9 T cell receptor beta chains below all came from one sample that was sequenced in a study of blood T cell repertoires in COVID-19. The assay was immunoSEQ multiplex PCR, and TCRdb's table has in-frame clones only and misses some. The data contain around 75,000 clones, roughly 78% of them singletons. Sequencing was performed on peripheral blood. Receptor source: a woman aged 80 or over with active or convalescent COVID-19.

This chain links TRBV7-9 with TRBJ1-2; 8 nucleotides match TRBD1. The CDR3 is made up of 15 amino acids. V trimming: 5 bases; J trimming: 0 bases; junction bases outside the gene matches: 5. Per the germline V gene, CDR1 is SEHNR and CDR2 is FQNEAQ (reference sequence). The DNA of the CDR3 is TGTGCCAGCAGCCTTATGGGACAGGCTAACTATGGCTACACCTTC. Amino acid sequence: CASSLMGQANYGYTF.

CDR3 in DNA: TGTGCCAGCAGTGAAGCGTGGGCAGCTGCTAACTATGGCTACACCTTC. Amino acids: CASSEAWAAANYGYTF. The V and J genes are TRBV6-1 and TRBJ1-2; D ambiguous. Germline V CDR1 and CDR2: MNHNS, SASEGT. CDR3 length: 16 amino acids. V was trimmed by 0 bases and J by 0 bases, leaving 11 bases between them.

V is TRBV5-1 and J is TRBJ2-3; a possible D gene is TRBD2 (5 bases). V was shortened by 0 bases and J by 2 bases, with 7 bases between the two germline ends. The CDR3 is 14 residues long. The germline CDR1 and CDR2 sequences are SGHRS and YFSETQ. Here the CDR3 reads CASSLGGPTDTQYF. CDR3 in DNA: TGCGCCAGCAGCTTGGGCGGGCCCACAGATACGCAGTATTTT.

V is TRBV12-3 or TRBV12-4 and J is TRBJ2-3; D is possibly TRBD2 (6 bases). The CDR3 sequence is 13 residues long. The V end was cut by 5 bases, the J end by 9 bases, with 15 bases between. The chain's CDR3 is CASSTGGVRTQYF. CDR3 DNA: TGTGCCAGCAGTACCGGAGGGGTGCGGACGCAGTATTTT.

The CDR3 region is CASSPPATAAYEQYF. The CDR3 DNA reads as TGTGCCAGCTCACCACCAGCCACTGCGGCGTACGAGCAGTACTTC. The V gene is TRBV18, the J gene TRBJ2-7; no clear D gene. V was clipped by 0 bases and J by 4 bases, with 13 bases between them. Germline CDR1 is KGHSH and CDR2 is LQKENI. CDR3 length: 15 amino acids.

This clone was observed a few times. The chain links TRBV7-2 to TRBJ2-7; D unresolved. The V end lost 1 base, the J end lost 3 bases, and 10 bases lay between the germline ends. Per the germline V gene, CDR1 is SGHTA and CDR2 is FQGNSA. The CDR3 has 14 residues. The CDR3 DNA sequence: TGTGCCAGCAGCTTAGGGAACAGAATCTACGAGCAGTACTTC. Translating it yields CASSLGNRIYEQYF.

The chain has TRBV6-5 and TRBJ2-7, with TRBD2 matching over 7 bases. The V gene's germline CDR1 is MNHEY and CDR2 SVGAGI. CDR3 length equals 15 residues. Unmatched junction bases numbered 7, after V lost 2 bases and J lost 3 bases. The CDR3, as DNA: TGTGCCAGCAGTTACGGCGGGAGTAGACACTACGAGCAGTACTTC. It translates to CASSYGGSRHYEQYF.

J is TRBJ1-6 and V is TRBV18; D unclear. Trimming removed 3 bases at V and 10 bases at J, with 10 bases between. This CDR3 is built from 13 residues. Per germline, CDR1 KGHSH and CDR2 LQKENI. The CDR3 DNA reads as TGTGCCAGCTCACCTGGGCGTGGATCACCCCTCCACTTT. Protein product: CASSPGRGSPLHF.

The chain is built from TRBV6-2 or TRBV6-3 and TRBJ1-5; a weak D match, TRBD1 (5 bases). Germline CDR1 MNHEY, CDR2 SVGEGT. The CDR3 extends over 16 amino acids. With 6 bases removed from V and 7 bases from J, the gap between germline ends came to 22 bases. This CDR3 reads CASSPLVSLQGQPQHF. The CDR3 nucleotides are TGTGCCAGCAGCCCCCTCGTCTCCCTTCAGGGACAGCCCCAGCATTTT.